This TCR beta chain comes out of a study of Tregs in tolerant kidney transplant recipients. TCRdb's copy holds only in-frame clones and misses some; the assay was immunoSEQ multiplex PCR. The table shows about 8,300 clones, with about 35% occurring only once. Notes on the study in general: Changing PCR primers prevented nucleotide comparison between some patients' samples. Expanding Tregs on activated donor B cells appeared to best identify donor-specific TCRbeta clones. Donor-specific Treg expansion exceeded global Treg expansion in tolerant patients, suggesting antigen drive.

In the case of this clone: Its antigen is still unknown.

FACS sorting followed a roughly six-day coculture of CFSE-labeled recipient PBMCs with irradiated graft donor PBMCs. The source was CD8+ T cells from blood cultured with allogeneic cells, collected before the transplant. The TCR sequence derives from a human patient who received a combined kidney and bone marrow transplant.

CDR3 amino acids: CASSPLEVRGAVEQFF. The CDR3 nucleotides read TGTGCCAGCAGTCCCCTTGAGGTTCGGGGGGCAGTTGAGCAGTTCTTC. J is TRBJ2-1 and V is TRBV27; possibly TRBD2 for D (7 bases). Germline V gives CDR1 MNHEY, CDR2 SMNVEV (reference sequence). Deletions cut 5 bases from V and 9 bases from J, with 23 bases between. The CDR3 is made up of 16 amino acids.